The rows below give T cell receptor beta chains drawn from one sample of a study of CD8 T cells in ankylosing spondylitis. MiXCR was run by TCRdb on the 5' RACE reads, yielding one entry per CDR3 protein. The data contain approximately 440,000 distinct CDR3 sequences, roughly 18% of them singletons. Source material: blood, either unsorted or a sorted T cell fraction (not recorded which). These receptors originate from a male donor with ankylosing spondylitis. CDR3s include the opening cysteine and the closing phenylalanine or tryptophan. The D gene is left open where the match is weak. The size entry is marked missing in some rows and otherwise reads once, few, many or a size class.

v_gene	d_gene	j_gene	abundance	CDR3nt	CDR3aa
TRBV5-1	TRBD2	TRBJ2-7	few	TGCGCCAGCAGGCCCGGGGCGGGAGAGGGGTACGAGCAGTACTTC	CASRPGAGEGYEQYF
TRBV5-1	.	TRBJ2-2	.	TGCGCCAGCAGCTTCGGACAAACCGGGGAGCTGTTTTTT	CASSFGQTGELFF
TRBV5-1	TRBD2	TRBJ2-7	.	TGCGCCAGCGGGGCGGGAGTAATGAATTACGAGCAGTACTTC	CASGAGVMNYEQYF
TRBV11-2	.	TRBJ2-3	few	TGTGCCAGCAGCTTAGGGGGGGAGAGGGATACGCAGTATTTT	CASSLGGERDTQYF
TRBV10-3	TRBD1	TRBJ2-7	few	TGTGCCATCAGTCGGACAGGGTTCGAGCAGTACTTC	CAISRTGFEQYF
TRBV15	TRBD1	TRBJ1-3	few	TGTGCCACCAGCAGAGATTTTTCCGGCAGGGGGCAAGACGGAAACACCATATATTTT	CATSRDFSGRGQDGNTIYF
TRBV6-1	.	TRBJ1-1	few	TGTGCCAGCAGCTCCCGGCGGGGCGCGAGGAACACTGAAGCTTTCTTT	CASSSRRGARNTEAFF
TRBV11-2	TRBD2	TRBJ2-4	few	TGTGCCAGCAGCTCTCGACTAGCGGGAGCGGAAATAGCCAAAAACATTCAGTACTTC	CASSSRLAGAEIAKNIQYF
TRBV5-1	.	TRBJ1-6	.	TGCGCCAGCAGCCAAACAGGGCCTGGCGGGTCACCCCTCCACTTT	CASSQTGPGGSPLHF
TRBV5-5	.	TRBJ1-1	many	TGTGCCAGCAGCTTTGCCCCTAGAGGGGAGGGAACTGAAGCTTTCTTT	CASSFAPRGEGTEAFF
TRBV3-1	.	TRBJ2-2	few	TGTGCCAGCAGCCAAGAAGCCGTAGGCACCGGGGAGCTGTTTTTT	CASSQEAVGTGELFF
TRBV5-1	TRBD2	TRBJ2-3	many	TGCGCCACCCAAGTAGCGGGAGGAGATACGCAGTATTTT	CATQVAGGDTQYF
TRBV19	.	TRBJ1-1	.	TGTGCCAGTACCCCGGGGGGGGGAAACACTGAAGCTTTCTTT	CASTPGGGNTEAFF
TRBV4-3	.	TRBJ2-5	few	TGCGCCAGCAGCCCCGGACAGACGTACCAAGAGACCCAGTACTTC	CASSPGQTYQETQYF
TRBV24-1	TRBD1	TRBJ1-5	many	TGTGCCACCAGTGAAGGGACAGGGGGTTACCAGCCCCAGCATTTT	CATSEGTGGYQPQHF
TRBV5-1	TRBD1	TRBJ2-7	.	TGCGCCAGCACCCTGGAGGGGACAGGGCGGGAGCAGTACTTC	CASTLEGTGREQYF
TRBV12-3/TRBV12-4	.	TRBJ1-3	.	TGTGCCAGCAGTTTAGCCCTGGGACGGTTCTCTGGAAACACCATATATTTT	CASSLALGRFSGNTIYF
TRBV6-6	.	TRBJ2-7	.	TGTGCCAGCAGTTACGGGGGTGGCTTCGAGCAGTACTTC	CASSYGGGFEQYF
TRBV7-2	.	TRBJ2-5	.	TGTGCCAGCAGCTTGGGAACAGTAGAGACCCAGTACTTC	CASSLGTVETQYF
TRBV7-9	.	TRBJ2-5	.	TGTGCCAGCAGCTTTTTTACCTCTGGGGAGACCCAGTACTTC	CASSFFTSGETQYF
TRBV12-3/TRBV12-4	TRBD2	TRBJ2-2	.	TGTGCCAGCAGAGAATGGGCGGGGGCGAACACCGGGGAGCTGTTTTTT	CASREWAGANTGELFF
TRBV6-1	.	TRBJ2-3	few	TGTGCCAGCAGGGCCCTAGCAACAGATACGCAGTATTTT	CASRALATDTQYF
TRBV27	TRBD1	TRBJ1-6	.	TGTGCCAGCAGTTATTCTCTGGACAGGCGGGATTCACCCCTCCACTTT	CASSYSLDRRDSPLHF
TRBV20-1	TRBD2	TRBJ2-2	.	TGCAGTGCCGGGACTAGCGGGGGATCCGGGGAGCTGTTTTTT	CSAGTSGGSGELFF
TRBV20-1	TRBD2	TRBJ2-1	.	TGCAGTGCAACACCCGGACTAGCGAGGGGCAATGAGCAGTTCTTC	CSATPGLARGNEQFF
TRBV15	TRBD1	TRBJ1-4	.	TGTGCCACCAGCCCGACAGGGAGGGAGGAAAAACTGTTTTTT	CATSPTGREEKLFF
TRBV20-1	.	TRBJ2-5	.	TGCAGTGCTAGAGTCAGTGGGGGAGAGACCCAGTACTTC	CSARVSGGETQYF
TRBV29-1	TRBD1	TRBJ1-2	many	TGCAGCTCCACCTTGGCGACAGGGTTTGGCTACACCTTC	CSSTLATGFGYTF
TRBV20-1	.	TRBJ1-5	.	TGCAGTGCTCTTGACTTCGACCTTTATAGCAATCAGCCCCAGCATTTT	CSALDFDLYSNQPQHF
TRBV18	TRBD1	TRBJ1-1	few	TGTGCCAGCTCACCCTCGACAGGGGGCATTGCTGAAGCTTTCTTT	CASSPSTGGIAEAFF
TRBV6-1	.	TRBJ1-6	.	TGTGCCAGCAGTGCGGAGGGAAACTCACCCCTCCACTTT	CASSAEGNSPLHF
TRBV7-2	TRBD2	TRBJ2-2	few	TGTGCCAGCAGCAGGACTAGCGGGGGCCCGGGGGAGCTGTTTTTT	CASSRTSGGPGELFF
TRBV19	.	TRBJ1-2	few	TGTGCCAGTAGTATTTTTTCGACAGATACTAACTATGGCTACACCTTC	CASSIFSTDTNYGYTF
TRBV20-1	.	TRBJ2-1	.	TGCAGTGCTAGTTTCCGGGACGAGGCGTTCTTC	CSASFRDEAFF
TRBV7-3	.	TRBJ2-4	.	TGTGCCAGCAGCGACCAACCGGAGGGCATTCAGTACTTC	CASSDQPEGIQYF
TRBV29-1	TRBD1	TRBJ1-2	many	TGCAGCGTCGACGTAACAGGGGATGGCTACACCTTC	CSVDVTGDGYTF
TRBV12-3/TRBV12-4	.	TRBJ1-1	many	TGTGCCAGCACCCTCACAGGGTTGAACACTGAAGCTTTCTTT	CASTLTGLNTEAFF
TRBV20-1	TRBD2	TRBJ2-3	few	TGCAGTGCTTCTAGCGGTCGGGGGACAGATACGCAGTATTTT	CSASSGRGTDTQYF
TRBV4-3	TRBD2	TRBJ2-3	.	TGCGCCAGCAGCCAAGAAGGAACAGCGGGAGGGAGCACAGATACGCAGTATTTT	CASSQEGTAGGSTDTQYF
TRBV12-3/TRBV12-4	.	TRBJ2-3	many	TGTGCCAGCAGCCCACGAGAGACGCAGTATTTT	CASSPRETQYF
TRBV18	.	TRBJ1-1	few	TGTGCCAGCTCACTCCTCTCGGAAGGGTACACTGAAGCTTTCTTT	CASSLLSEGYTEAFF
TRBV12-3/TRBV12-4	TRBD1	TRBJ1-2	.	TGTGCCAGCAGTTTAGCCCGTCGGCAGGGGGATGACTATGGCTACACCTTC	CASSLARRQGDDYGYTF
TRBV6-5	TRBD2	TRBJ2-5	.	TGTGCCAGCAGTTACCTAGCGGGGGGCGGAGAGACCCAGTACTTC	CASSYLAGGGETQYF
TRBV3-1	.	TRBJ2-3	few	TGTGCCAGCAGCATCAGAAGCCCCAGGAGGGCAGATACGCAGTATTTT	CASSIRSPRRADTQYF
TRBV7-3	.	TRBJ2-1	few	TGTGCCAGCAGCTTTAGCGGCACATCCTACAATGAGCAGTTCTTC	CASSFSGTSYNEQFF
TRBV20-1	TRBD2	TRBJ2-1	.	TGCAGTGCTTACACTAGCGGGGGGATTAGCTCCTACAATGAGCAGTTCTTC	CSAYTSGGISSYNEQFF